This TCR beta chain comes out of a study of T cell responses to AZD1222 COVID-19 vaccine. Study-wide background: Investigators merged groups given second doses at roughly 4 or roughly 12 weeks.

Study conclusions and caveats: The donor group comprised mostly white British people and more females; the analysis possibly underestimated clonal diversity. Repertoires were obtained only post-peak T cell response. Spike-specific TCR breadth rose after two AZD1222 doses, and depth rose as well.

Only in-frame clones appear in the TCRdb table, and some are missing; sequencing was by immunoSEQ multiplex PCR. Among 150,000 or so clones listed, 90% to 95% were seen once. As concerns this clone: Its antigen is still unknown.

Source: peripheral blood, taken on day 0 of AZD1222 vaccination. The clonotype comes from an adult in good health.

The CDR3 nucleotides read TGTGCCAGCTCACCAGGGCTCGACACCGGGGAGCTGTTTTTT. Protein product: CASSPGLDTGELFF. This chain uses TRBV18 with TRBJ2-2; D is ambiguous. V was cut by 2 bases and J by 3 bases, with 7 bases left in between. This CDR3 comprises 14 residues. Germline V gene data show CDR1 as KGHSH and CDR2 as LQKENI. The entire variable domain, with the rest obtained from reference TRBV18 and TRBJ2-2, is as follows: NAGVMQNPRHLVRRRGQEARLRCSPMKGHSHVYWYRQLPEEGLKFMVYLQKENIIDESGMPKERFSAEFPKEGPSILRIQQVVRGDSAAYFCASSPGLDTGELFFGEGSRLTVL.